This T cell receptor beta chain originates from a study of blood T cell repertoires in COVID-19. Across the study: Acute-phase and convalescent COVID-19 samples originated in the United States, Italy and Spain. PBMCs, B-cell-depleted T cells, or T cells provided the cDNA or gDNA that made up the material.

Methods used by the authors: Scientists estimated how many nucleated cells there were by amplifying reference gene primers. Sequenced by immunoSEQ multiplex PCR; TCRdb stores in-frame clones only, minus some. V, J and clone size derive from that table, while D and trimming were established from the DNA sequence. This table has 60,000 to 70,000 clones, about 74% appearing once. This CDR3 is built from 15 residues. V gave up 0 bases and J gave up 1 base; unmatched junction bases: 3. CDR1 is SGHRS, CDR2 YFSETQ, per germline. Material: peripheral blood. The source of this sequence is an elderly woman with acute or convalescent COVID-19. The V call is TRBV5-1, the J call TRBJ1-1, with 7 bases aligning to TRBD1. CDR3 region: CASSLAGQRNTEAFF. In nucleotides, the CDR3 is TGCGCCAGCAGCTTGGCGGGACAGAGGAACACTGAAGCTTTCTTT.